The 21 T cell receptor beta chains presented below share a single source sample, sequenced in a study of shared clonotypes between healthy human individuals. Produced via immunoSEQ multiplex PCR; TCRdb's table is partial and in-frame only. The repertoire holds some 2,000,000 clones, with 95% as singletons. Material: naive CD4+ T cells sorted from blood. Subset given: CD45RA+ positively selected. The receptors derive from a man between 18 and 35 years old in good health.

A single count supports this clone. This chain uses TRBV6-6 with TRBJ2-7; no clear D. Germline CDR1 and CDR2: MNHNY and SVGAGI (reference sequence). Trimming cost V 6 bases and J 5 bases, with 8 bases left between them. The CDR3 has 11 residues. CDR3 sequence: CASRRLNEQYF. CDR3 sequence (DNA): TGTGCCAGCAGACGTTTGAACGAGCAGTACTTC.

The chain carries TRBV10-1 and TRBJ2-7, with 8 nucleotides matching TRBD2. CDR3 size: 14 residues. Germline CDR1 and CDR2: WNHNN and SYGVQD (reference sequence). V was clipped by 3 bases and J by 5 bases; unmatched bases: 6. CDR3 residues: CASSDWGLGDEQYF. CDR3 sequence (DNA): TGCGCCAGCAGTGATTGGGGACTAGGCGACGAGCAGTACTTC.

Concerning this clone itself: Within the sample, other DNA sequences also encode this same CDR3. V usage is TRBV5-1 and J usage is TRBJ1-1, with 7 bases aligning to TRBD1. There are 14 residues in the CDR3. Germline lookup yields CDR1 SGHRS and CDR2 YFSETQ. V lost 0 bases, J lost 5 bases, and 4 bases stayed unmatched. In nucleotides, the CDR3 is TGCGCCAGCAGCTTGGAACAGGGGAGGACTGAAGCTTTCTTT. It specifies CASSLEQGRTEAFF. Variable domain in full (rest from reference TRBV5-1 and TRBJ1-1): KAGVTQTPRYLIKTRGQQVTLSCSPISGHRSVSWYQQTPGQGLQFLFEYFSETQRNKGNFPGRFSGRQFSNSRSEMNVSTLELGDSALYLCASSLEQGRTEAFFGQGTRLTVV.

The chain uses TRBV6-1 and TRBJ2-3; D might be TRBD2 (6 bases). V lost 7 bases and J lost 1, with 15 bases in between. This CDR3 contains 15 residues. CDR1 and CDR2 from the germline V gene are MNHNS and SASEGT. CDR3 DNA sequence: TGTGCCAGCACCAGACTAGAGTTAGGCACAGATACGCAGTATTTT. This gives the protein CASTRLELGTDTQYF.

In DNA form, the CDR3 reads TGTGCCAGCAGCGCCCCCGGACAGGTCTCTGGAAACACCATATATTTT. It specifies CASSAPGQVSGNTIYF. The J gene is TRBJ1-3, the V gene TRBV9; TRBD1 matches at 7 bases. CDR1 and CDR2 from the germline V gene are SGDLS and YYNGEE. This CDR3 comprises 16 residues. V was clipped by 3 bases and J by 0 bases; unmatched bases: 6.

This clone appeared a single time. CDR3 residues: CASSVAGGTIYNEQFF. The CDR3 region has the DNA TGTGCCAGCAGCGTAGCGGGAGGGACCATCTACAATGAGCAGTTCTTC. This sequence joins TRBV9 and TRBJ2-1; TRBD2 agrees at 8 bases. Germline values: CDR1 SGDLS, CDR2 YYNGEE. CDR3 length equals 16 residues. V gave up 0 bases and J gave up 3 bases; unmatched junction bases: 5.

This chain uses TRBV7-2 with TRBJ2-7; 9 positions agree with TRBD2. The germline V gene has CDR1 SGHTA and CDR2 FQGNSA. This CDR3 is built from 16 residues. After removal of 2 bases from V and 7 bases from J, the junction contained 12 bases not matched to a gene. The CDR3 DNA follows: TGTGCCAGCAGCTTAAATATGGTACTAGCGGGCCCAGAGCAGTACTTC. Its translation is CASSLNMVLAGPEQYF. Full variable domain (remainder filled in from reference TRBV7-2 and TRBJ2-7): GAGVSQSPSNKVTEKGKDVELRCDPISGHTALYWYRQSLGQGLEFLIYFQGNSAPDKSGLPSDRFSAERTGGSVSTLTIQRTQQEDSAVYLCASSLNMVLAGPEQYFGPGTRLTVT.

The J gene is TRBJ2-3, the V gene TRBV6-5; D is unclear. CDR1 is MNHEY and CDR2 is SVGAGI in the germline V gene. CDR3 length: 15 amino acids. Trimming left V 0 bases short and J 4 bases short, with 11 bases between. The CDR3 DNA reads as TGTGCCAGCAGTTACTCTCAGGCAAATCCAGATACGCAGTATTTT. Translating gives CASSYSQANPDTQYF.

The J gene is TRBJ2-5, the V gene TRBV5-8, with D possibly called TRBD1 or TRBD2 (5 bases each). Germline CDR1 reads SGHTS; CDR2 reads YDEGEE. Trimming removed 0 bases at V and 2 bases at J, with 11 bases between. The CDR3 sequence is 15 residues long. CDR3 nucleotides: TGTGCCAGCAGCTTGGCCGGGACCTTACAAGAGACCCAGTACTTC. It is translated as CASSLAGTLQETQYF.

In the case of this clone: The same CDR3 can be traced to other DNA sequences in this sample. V and J are TRBV5-1 and TRBJ2-2, with D possibly being TRBD2 (6 bases). The CDR3 spans 15 residues. Germline CDR1 SGHRS, CDR2 YFSETQ. Deletions cut 1 base from V and 5 bases from J, with 12 bases between. DNA of the CDR3: TGCGCCAGCAGCTTGCAGACGGGGGAAACCGGGGAGCTGTTTTTT. It translates to CASSLQTGETGELFF.

V and J are TRBV18 and TRBJ2-7, with D possibly being TRBD1 (6 bases). The V gene's germline CDR1 is KGHSH and CDR2 LQKENI. Trimming shortened V by 3 bases and J by 5 bases, and 17 bases separated the two germline ends. This CDR3 contains 15 residues. For the CDR3, the DNA is TGTGCCAGCTCACCTAACAGGGTGGGGTCGGACGAGCAGTACTTC. Translating it yields CASSPNRVGSDEQYF.

The chain links TRBV18 to TRBJ1-5; D is unresolved. Germline CDR1 is KGHSH and CDR2 is LQKENI. Trimming stripped 3 bases from V and 0 bases from J, with 9 bases between. The CDR3 is made up of 15 amino acids. CDR3 loop: CASSPSVDSNQPQHF. The CDR3 nucleotides read TGTGCCAGCTCACCTTCAGTCGATAGCAATCAGCCCCAGCATTTT.

This sequence joins TRBV4-1 and TRBJ1-2; the D gene is possibly TRBD1 (6 bases). This CDR3 contains 16 residues. CDR1 is MGHRA and CDR2 is YSYEKL in the germline V gene. V dropped 0 bases and J dropped 3 bases, with 14 bases sitting between them. For the CDR3, the DNA is TGCGCCAGCAGCCAAGACCTGCAGGGGAGGGACTATGGCTACACCTTC. This encodes CASSQDLQGRDYGYTF.

The chain combines TRBV7-9 with TRBJ1-2, with TRBD1 matching 11 bases. This CDR3 is built from 15 residues. The V and J ends lost 3 bases and 5 bases, in that order; junction bases with no gene match: 5. CDR1 SEHNR and CDR2 FQNEAQ come from the germline V gene (reference sequence). As DNA, the CDR3 is TGTGCCAGCAGCTTCGGACAGGGGGCTCATTATGGCTACACCTTC. This translates into CASSFGQGAHYGYTF.

The J gene is TRBJ2-7, the V gene TRBV7-9; D possibly uses TRBD1 or TRBD2 (5 bases each). The germline CDR1 and CDR2 sequences are SEHNR and FQNEAQ (reference sequence). This CDR3 is built from 15 residues. V was pared by 4 bases and J by 3 bases, with 16 bases between. The chain's CDR3 is CASSSPGPRSYEQYF. CDR3 DNA sequence: TGTGCCAGCAGCTCCCCGGGGCCCCGGAGCTACGAGCAGTACTTC.

V is TRBV7-9 and J is TRBJ1-3; 9 nucleotides align to TRBD1. Looked up from germline, CDR1 is SEHNR and CDR2 is FQNEAQ (reference sequence). The CDR3 has 15 residues. V lost 5 bases, J lost 4 bases, and 6 bases stayed unmatched. The CDR3 protein is CASSTGQGIGNTIYF. In nucleotides, the CDR3 is TGTGCCAGCAGCACTGGACAGGGGATAGGAAACACCATATATTTT.

The count of this clone is one. The sample holds other DNA sequences that translate to the same CDR3. The genes are TRBV6-5 and TRBJ1-5, with D uncertain. The CDR3 extends over 13 amino acids. Trimming stripped 5 bases from V and 0 bases from J, with 5 bases between. The germline V gene encodes CDR1 MNHEY and CDR2 SVGAGI. CDR3 DNA sequence: TGTGCCAGCAGTCGAAATAGCAATCAGCCCCAGCATTTT. It encodes CASSRNSNQPQHF.

This chain joins TRBV28 and TRBJ2-7, with a tentative D call TRBD1 (6 bases). Trimming took off 7 bases at V and 0 bases at J, with 16 bases between the two ends. The germline gives CDR1 MDHEN, CDR2 SYDVKM. This CDR3 has 15 residues. Written as DNA, the CDR3 is TGTGCCAGCACCCCCTCCAGGGGACACTCCTACGAGCAGTACTTC. This sequence encodes CASTPSRGHSYEQYF.

V is TRBV10-3 and J is TRBJ2-2; D tentatively reads TRBD1 or TRBD2 (6 bases each). Germline CDR1 reads ENHRY; CDR2 reads SYGVKD. Trimming left V 7 bases short and J 7 bases short, with 16 bases between. The CDR3 totals 14 residues. The CDR3 region is CAINKRGDGGELFF. CDR3 bases: TGTGCCATCAATAAGAGGGGGGACGGCGGGGAGCTGTTTTTT.

CDR3 protein: CVSSQGGSGANVLTF. The CDR3 nucleotides read TGTGTCTCGTCACAAGGGGGCTCTGGGGCCAACGTCCTGACTTTC. The rearrangement uses TRBV6-6 and TRBJ2-6; D is possibly TRBD1 (6 bases). Germline values: CDR1 MNHNY, CDR2 SVGAGI (reference sequence). The length of the CDR3 is 15 residues.

The V call is TRBV29-1, the J call TRBJ1-1; maybe TRBD1 (6 bases). Trimming shortened V by 7 bases and J by 0 bases, and 12 bases separated the two germline ends. Germline V gene sequence: CDR1 SQVTM, CDR2 ANQGSEA. The CDR3 is made up of 13 amino acids. The CDR3 here is CSGGGRLNTEAFF. CDR3 DNA: TGCAGCGGGGGGGGCCGCTTGAACACTGAAGCTTTCTTT.